The present TCR beta chain was sequenced within a study of T cell responses to AZD1222 COVID-19 vaccine. V shed 4 bases and J shed 0 bases, with 7 bases lying between them. This CDR3 is built from 14 residues. Germline CDR1 is MNHEY and CDR2 is SMNVEV (reference sequence). The repertoire was sequenced with immunoSEQ multiplex PCR; TCRdb's copy has only in-frame clones and lacks some. Of over 150,000 clones listed, about nine tenths are singletons. Sequencing was performed on peripheral blood, taken on day 0 of AZD1222 vaccination. The sequence derives from an adult in good health. The rearrangement links TRBV27 to TRBJ1-5; D might be TRBD1 (6 bases). The CDR3 nucleotides read TGTGCCAGCAGTTACAGGGATAGCAATCAGCCCCAGCATTTT. Its protein product is CASSYRDSNQPQHF.